The present TCR beta chain was sequenced within a study of beta chain features in type 1 diabetes. Sorted populations were all over 95% pure. Expressed TCRB transcripts were sequenced because the isolated RNA had all been reverse transcribed beforehand. TCRdb keeps only in-frame clones here, not all; method: immunoSEQ multiplex PCR. The data show about 340,000 clones, around 7.6% seen once. This clone was counted only a few times. What it binds is not known. Findings and limits, study-wide: TCRB CDR3s from Type 1 diabetes patients were moderately but significantly shorter in all four CD4+ subsets. Sequencing the cDNA could make cells with high TCR expression show up more than they should.

Sequenced material: central memory CD4+ T cells from blood. This TCR was sampled from a woman under 30 in good health.

The CDR3 DNA sequence: TGTGCCAGCAGCGAGGGTTACGGAAATCAGCCCCAGCATTTT. Amino acid sequence: CASSEGYGNQPQHF. V usage is TRBV7-2 and J usage is TRBJ1-5; the D is unclear. The germline gives CDR1 SGHTA, CDR2 FQGNSA. CDR3 length: 14 residues. Trimming removed 5 bases from V and 4 bases from J, with 12 bases in between.